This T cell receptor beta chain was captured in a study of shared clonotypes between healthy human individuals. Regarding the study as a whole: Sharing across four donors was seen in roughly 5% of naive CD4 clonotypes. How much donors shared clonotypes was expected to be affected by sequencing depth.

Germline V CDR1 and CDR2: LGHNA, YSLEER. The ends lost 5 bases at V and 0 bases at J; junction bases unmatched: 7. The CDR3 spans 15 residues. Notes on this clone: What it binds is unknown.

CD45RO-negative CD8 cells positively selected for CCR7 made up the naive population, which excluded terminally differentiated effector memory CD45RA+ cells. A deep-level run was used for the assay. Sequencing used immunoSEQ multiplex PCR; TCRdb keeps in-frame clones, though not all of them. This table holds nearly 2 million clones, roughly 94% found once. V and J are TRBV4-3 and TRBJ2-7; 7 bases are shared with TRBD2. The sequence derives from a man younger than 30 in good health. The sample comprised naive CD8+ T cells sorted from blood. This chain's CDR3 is CASSTGGGTSYEQYF. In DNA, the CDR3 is TGCGCCAGCAGCACTGGGGGGGGAACCTCCTACGAGCAGTACTTC.